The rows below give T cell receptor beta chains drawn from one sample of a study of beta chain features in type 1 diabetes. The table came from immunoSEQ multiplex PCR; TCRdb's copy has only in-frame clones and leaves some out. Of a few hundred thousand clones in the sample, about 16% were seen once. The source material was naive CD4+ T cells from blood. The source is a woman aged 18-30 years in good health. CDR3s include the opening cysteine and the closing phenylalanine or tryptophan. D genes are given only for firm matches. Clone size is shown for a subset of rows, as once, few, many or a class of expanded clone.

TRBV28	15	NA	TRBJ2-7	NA	CASRRSPGLTYEQYF	TGTGCCAGCAGGCGTAGTCCGGGACTTACCTACGAGCAGTACTTC
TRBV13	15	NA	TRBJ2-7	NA	CASSLDRAPSNEQYF	TGTGCCAGCAGCTTAGACAGGGCCCCATCTAACGAGCAGTACTTC
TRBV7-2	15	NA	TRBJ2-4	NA	CASSLATADFDIQYF	TGTGCCAGCAGCTTAGCGACCGCGGATTTTGACATTCAGTACTTC
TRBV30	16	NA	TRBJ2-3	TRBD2	CAWSPGLAGGTDTQYF	TGTGCCTGGAGTCCCGGACTAGCGGGAGGAACAGATACGCAGTATTTT
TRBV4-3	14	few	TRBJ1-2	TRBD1	CASSQPGQVYGYTF	TGCGCCAGCAGCCAACCGGGACAGGTCTATGGCTACACCTTC
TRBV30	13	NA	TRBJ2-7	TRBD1	CAWRPGQVGEQYF	TGTGCCTGGAGACCCGGACAGGTCGGCGAGCAGTACTTC
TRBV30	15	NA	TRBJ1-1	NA	CAWTSRTEMNTEAFF	TGTGCCTGGACTTCCAGGACAGAGATGAACACTGAAGCTTTCTTT
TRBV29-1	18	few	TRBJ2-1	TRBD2	CSVISGRQRTNSYNEQFF	TGCAGCGTGATTAGCGGGAGGCAAAGGACCAACTCCTACAATGAGCAGTTCTTC
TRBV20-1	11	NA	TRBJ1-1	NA	CSAPQNTEAFF	TGCAGTGCTCCCCAGAACACTGAAGCTTTCTTT
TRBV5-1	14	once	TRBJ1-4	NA	CASSGGSANEKLFF	TGCGCCAGCAGCGGAGGTTCGGCAAATGAAAAACTGTTTTTT
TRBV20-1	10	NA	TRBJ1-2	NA	CSISDYGYTF	TGCAGTATTTCGGACTATGGCTACACCTTC
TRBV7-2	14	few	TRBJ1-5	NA	CASSLLGQNQPQHF	TGTGCCAGCAGCTTACTTGGACAGAATCAGCCCCAGCATTTT
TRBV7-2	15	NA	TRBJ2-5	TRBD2	CASSFLTSGTETQYF	TGTGCCAGCAGCTTCCTGACTAGCGGGACAGAGACCCAGTACTTC
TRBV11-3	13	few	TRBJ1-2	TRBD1	CASSGTGEDGYTF	TGTGCCAGCAGCGGGACAGGGGAAGATGGCTACACCTTC
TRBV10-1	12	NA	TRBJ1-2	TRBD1	CASSWDSYGYTF	TGCGCCAGCTCTTGGGACAGTTATGGCTACACCTTC
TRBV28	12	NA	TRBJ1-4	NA	CASNGRREKLFF	TGTGCCAGCAATGGGAGACGTGAAAAACTGTTTTTT
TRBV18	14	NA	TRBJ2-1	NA	CASSTMETSNEQFF	TGTGCCAGCTCGACCATGGAGACTAGCAATGAGCAGTTCTTC
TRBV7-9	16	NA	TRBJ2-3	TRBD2	CASSLALTAGVDTQYF	TGTGCCAGCAGCTTGGCCCTGACAGCGGGAGTTGATACGCAGTATTTT